The T cell receptor beta chain under discussion was sequenced for a study of tumor-infiltrating lymphocytes in localized non-small cell lung cancer. Method: immunoSEQ multiplex PCR; TCRdb's copy keeps in-frame clones and lacks some. The table lists about 15,000 clones, around 75% of them singletons. The clonotype comes from a human donor with non-small cell lung cancer. What was sequenced was lung tumor tissue.

CDR3 sequence reads: CASQGVSSYNEQFF. The CDR3 coding sequence is TGTGCCAGTCAGGGGGTGAGCTCCTACAATGAGCAGTTCTTC. This chain connects TRBV2 to TRBJ2-1; 7 bases are a match to TRBD1. The V gene end was trimmed by 9 bases and the J gene end by 0 bases; junction bases not matched to a gene: 5. The CDR3 covers 14 residues. Germline-derived CDR1 and CDR2 are SNHLY and FYNNEI.